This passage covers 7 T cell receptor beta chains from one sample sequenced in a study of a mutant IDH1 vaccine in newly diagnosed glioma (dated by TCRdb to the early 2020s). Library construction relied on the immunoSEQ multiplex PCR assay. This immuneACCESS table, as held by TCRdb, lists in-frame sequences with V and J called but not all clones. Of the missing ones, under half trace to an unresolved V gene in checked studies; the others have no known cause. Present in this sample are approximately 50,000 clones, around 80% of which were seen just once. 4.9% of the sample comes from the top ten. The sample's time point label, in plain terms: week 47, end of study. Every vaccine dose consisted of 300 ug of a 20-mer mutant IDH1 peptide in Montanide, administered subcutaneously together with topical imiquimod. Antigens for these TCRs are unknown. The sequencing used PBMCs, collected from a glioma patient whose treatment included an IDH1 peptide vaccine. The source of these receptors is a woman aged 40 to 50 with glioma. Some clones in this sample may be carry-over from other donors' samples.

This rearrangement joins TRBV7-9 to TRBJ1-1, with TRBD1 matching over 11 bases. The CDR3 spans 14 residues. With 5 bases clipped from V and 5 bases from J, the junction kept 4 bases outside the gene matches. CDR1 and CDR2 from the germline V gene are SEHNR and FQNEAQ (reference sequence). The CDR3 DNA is TGTGCCAGCAGCCAGGGACAGGGGGAGACTGAAGCTTTCTTT. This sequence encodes CASSQGQGETEAFF.

Here the CDR3 reads CASSSEGRLYEQYF. As DNA, the CDR3 is TGTGCCAGCAGCTCGGAGGGAAGACTCTACGAGCAGTACTTC. V usage is TRBV11-2 and J usage is TRBJ2-7, with D perhaps matching TRBD2 (6 bases). The CDR3 extends over 14 amino acids. Trimming took 4 bases from V and 3 from J, leaving 13 bases between them. The germline V gene has CDR1 SGHAT and CDR2 FQNNGV.

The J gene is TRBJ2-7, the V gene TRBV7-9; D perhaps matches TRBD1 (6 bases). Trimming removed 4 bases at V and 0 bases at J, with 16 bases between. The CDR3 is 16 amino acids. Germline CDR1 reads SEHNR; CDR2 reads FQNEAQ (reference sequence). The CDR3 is CASSSRDTGGSYEQYF. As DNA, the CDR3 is TGTGCCAGCAGCTCCCGGGACACTGGGGGCTCCTACGAGCAGTACTTC.

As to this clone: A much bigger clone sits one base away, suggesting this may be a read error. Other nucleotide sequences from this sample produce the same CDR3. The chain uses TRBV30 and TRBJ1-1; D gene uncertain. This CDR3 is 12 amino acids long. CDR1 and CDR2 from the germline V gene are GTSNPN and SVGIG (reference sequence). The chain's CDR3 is CAWRADDTEAFF. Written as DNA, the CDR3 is TGCGCCTGGAGAGCCGATGACACTGAAGCTTTCTTT.

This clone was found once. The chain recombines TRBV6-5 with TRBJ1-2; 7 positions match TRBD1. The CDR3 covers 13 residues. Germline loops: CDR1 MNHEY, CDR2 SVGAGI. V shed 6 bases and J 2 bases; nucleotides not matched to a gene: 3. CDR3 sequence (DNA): TGTGCCAGCAGCCGGGGACAGAACTATGGCTACACCTTC. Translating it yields CASSRGQNYGYTF.

CDR3 amino acids: CASRGPGQGYEQYF. As DNA, the CDR3 is TGTGCCAGCAGAGGACCGGGACAGGGGTACGAGCAGTACTTC. The J gene is TRBJ2-7, the V gene TRBV7-9; 10 positions match TRBD1. V shed 6 bases and J 4 bases; nucleotides not matched to a gene: 6. CDR3 length: 14 amino acids. CDR1 and CDR2 from the germline V gene are SEHNR and FQNEAQ (reference sequence).

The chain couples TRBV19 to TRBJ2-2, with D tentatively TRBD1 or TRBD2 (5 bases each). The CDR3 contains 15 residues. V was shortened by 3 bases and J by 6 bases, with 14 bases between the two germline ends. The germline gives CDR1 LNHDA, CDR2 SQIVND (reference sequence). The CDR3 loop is CASSITGPHAGELFF. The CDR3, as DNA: TGTGCCAGTAGTATCACGGGGCCTCACGCCGGGGAGCTGTTTTTT.